Only a few counts were recorded for the clone carrying this T cell receptor (beta chain). The data stem from a study of spatial heterogeneity in lung cancer. Germline values: CDR1 SNHLY, CDR2 FYNNEI. Germline trimming cut 5 bases from V and 5 bases from J; bases unmatched to any gene: 6. This CDR3 has 16 residues. Regarding time point: blood at routine non-recurrence follow-up after resection. TCRdb passed the 5' RACE reads through MiXCR, listing each CDR3 protein once. This sample has 110,000 or so distinct CDR3 sequences, with 10% to 14% found just once. Sequenced here: PBMCs, sampled at follow-up. This chain connects TRBV2 to TRBJ2-2, with 12 bases lining up with TRBD2. This TCR was recovered from a female donor with early-stage non-small cell lung cancer. Here the CDR3 DNA reads TGTGCCAGCAGTCAACGACTAGCGGGAGTGACCGGGGAGCTGTTTTTT. Its translation is CASSQRLAGVTGELFF. Together with reference TRBV2 and TRBJ2-2, the CDR3 gives the full variable domain: EPEVTQTPSHQVTQMGQEVILRCVPISNHLYFYWYRQILGQKVEFLVSFYNNEISEKSEIFDDQFSVERPDGSNFTLKIRSTKLEDSAMYFCASSQRLAGVTGELFFGEGSRLTVL.